The 29 T cell receptor beta chains given below trace back to one sample, sequenced in a study of blood T cell repertoires in COVID-19. The table came from immunoSEQ multiplex PCR; TCRdb's copy has only in-frame clones and leaves some out. This sample yields 210,000 or so clones, of which approximately 86% are seen a single time; around 1.5% belongs to the top ten. Sequencing was done on a sample of peripheral blood. All receptors derive from a man between 18 and 29 years old with active or convalescent COVID-19.

The chain employs TRBV2 and TRBJ2-2; 9 bases line up with TRBD1. CDR3 length: 15 amino acids. Per the germline V gene, CDR1 is SNHLY and CDR2 is FYNNEI. The ends lost 6 bases at V and 2 bases at J; junction bases unmatched: 4. This chain's CDR3 is CASSGQGRNTGELFF. CDR3 nucleotide sequence: TGTGCCAGCAGCGGACAGGGGAGAAACACCGGGGAGCTGTTTTTT.

The chain links TRBV6-6 to TRBJ1-3; 8 bases are a match to TRBD1. V was clipped by 5 bases and J by 14 bases; unmatched bases: 5. The CDR3 has 11 residues. Germline V gene sequence: CDR1 MNHNY, CDR2 SVGAGI (reference sequence). CDR3 region: CASSLTGGLYF. The CDR3 coding sequence is TGTGCCAGCAGTCTCACAGGGGGGTTATATTTT.

The CDR3 protein is CASSIGGGYEQYF. The CDR3 coding sequence is TGTGCCAGCAGCATCGGGGGTGGCTACGAGCAGTACTTC. This chain joins TRBV6-5 and TRBJ2-7; TRBD2 is a possible D gene (6 bases). Germline CDR1 reads MNHEY; CDR2 reads SVGAGI. With 6 bases removed from V and 3 bases from J, the gap between germline ends came to 12 bases. This CDR3 spans 13 amino acids.

The V and J genes are TRBV7-8 and TRBJ1-6; the D is unclear. This CDR3 has 16 amino acids. Trimming cost V 0 bases and J 8 bases, with 14 bases left between them. Germline CDR1 is SGHVS and CDR2 is FQNEAQ. The CDR3 spells CASSLASRVGHSPLHF. The CDR3 coding sequence is TGTGCCAGCAGCTTAGCCAGCCGGGTTGGCCATTCACCCCTCCACTTT.

The chain has TRBV29-1 and TRBJ2-1; the D gene is possibly TRBD1 (6 bases). CDR1 SQVTM and CDR2 ANQGSEA come from the germline V gene. Between the trimmed V and J ends, which lost 8 bases and 9 bases, there was a span of 14 bases. The CDR3 consists of 11 residues. The CDR3 loop is CSSGGVSEQFF. The DNA for the CDR3 is TGCAGCTCTGGGGGCGTCAGTGAGCAGTTCTTC.

The chain has TRBV6-1 and TRBJ1-6, with 9 bases fitting TRBD1. This CDR3 comprises 17 residues. Germline V lookup: CDR1 MNHNS, CDR2 SASEGT. V trimming: 4 bases; J trimming: 5 bases; junction bases outside the gene matches: 9. CDR3: CASSARTGALNNSPLHF. In DNA form, the CDR3 reads TGTGCCAGCAGTGCCCGGACAGGGGCTCTTAATAATTCACCCCTCCACTTT.

This rearrangement joins TRBV27 to TRBJ2-7; the match to TRBD2 covers 9 bases. Trimming took 4 bases from V and 3 from J; bases not matched to a gene: 7. This CDR3 has 15 residues. Germline loops: CDR1 MNHEY, CDR2 SMNVEV (reference sequence). CDR3 DNA: TGTGCCAGCAGTTACAAGGGACTAGCCATCTACGAGCAGTACTTC. Amino acids: CASSYKGLAIYEQYF.

This sequence joins TRBV19 and TRBJ1-2; TRBD1 agrees at 7 bases. Germline CDR1 LNHDA, CDR2 SQIVND (reference sequence). V gave up 2 bases and J gave up 4 bases; unmatched junction bases: 10. The CDR3 covers 16 residues. CDR3 in DNA: TGTGCCAGTAGTATACTTATGGGACAGTCGGGCTATGGCTACACCTTC. It yields the protein CASSILMGQSGYGYTF.

This clone was seen just once. The chain combines TRBV9 with TRBJ2-2; 7 positions match TRBD2. The germline CDR1 and CDR2 sequences are SGDLS and YYNGEE. The length of the CDR3 is 18 residues. V lost 0 bases and J lost 6; bases outside the gene matches: 14. CDR3 loop: CASSVAPSGDFGAGELFF. CDR3 coding DNA: TGTGCCAGCAGCGTAGCGCCTAGCGGCGACTTTGGGGCCGGGGAGCTGTTTTTT.

The rearrangement uses TRBV28 and TRBJ1-5; no clear D gene. The CDR3 has 12 amino acids. V gave up 6 bases and J gave up 0 bases, with 3 bases separating them. Germline V lookup: CDR1 MDHEN, CDR2 SYDVKM. CDR3 coding DNA: TGTGCCAGCAGCCGTAGCAATCAGCCCCAGCATTTT. It codes for CASSRSNQPQHF.

The chain uses TRBV10-1 and TRBJ2-1; 8 bases match TRBD2. The CDR3 consists of 15 residues. Germline V lookup: CDR1 WNHNN, CDR2 SYGVQD (reference sequence). The V segment lost 5 bases and the J segment 3 bases; nucleotides outside the gene matches: 6. The CDR3 is CASSSASGLYNEQFF. The CDR3 DNA reads as TGCGCCAGCAGTTCGGCTAGCGGGCTCTACAATGAGCAGTTCTTC.

V gene TRBV9 combines with J gene TRBJ1-1; unclear D gene. V was cut by 0 bases and J by 4 bases, with 13 bases left in between. Germline lookup yields CDR1 SGDLS and CDR2 YYNGEE. The CDR3 totals 15 residues. This CDR3 reads CASSVVPGGSTEAFF. DNA for the CDR3: TGTGCCAGCAGCGTAGTCCCGGGAGGTTCCACTGAAGCTTTCTTT.

V gene TRBV5-4 combines with J gene TRBJ1-1; 7 bases are a match to TRBD1. This CDR3 has 15 residues. The V and J ends lost 0 bases and 4 bases, in that order; junction bases with no gene match: 6. Germline lookup yields CDR1 SGHNT and CDR2 YYREEE (reference sequence). CDR3 bases: TGTGCCAGCAGCTTGGCTGGCAGGGGGACCACTGAAGCTTTCTTT. It is translated as CASSLAGRGTTEAFF.

V is TRBV19 and J is TRBJ2-1, with D possibly being TRBD2 (6 bases). The germline V gene encodes CDR1 LNHDA and CDR2 SQIVND (reference sequence). The V end was cut by 7 bases, the J end by 3 bases, with 19 bases between. CDR3 length: 16 amino acids. Here the CDR3 DNA reads TGTGCCAGTACCTCGAGGGGCGGGGCGGGCTACAATGAGCAGTTCTTC. Translated: CASTSRGGAGYNEQFF. Filled out from reference TRBV19 and TRBJ2-1, the complete variable domain reads DGGITQSPKYLFRKEGQNVTLSCEQNLNHDAMYWYRQDPGQGLRLIYYSQIVNDFQKGDIAEGYSVSREKKESFPLTVTSAQKNPTAFYLCASTSRGGAGYNEQFFGPGTRLTVL.

The rearrangement joins TRBV4-2 to TRBJ1-2, with D perhaps TRBD1 (5 bases). The V end lost 1 base, the J end lost 4 bases, and 16 bases lay between the germline ends. Germline lookup yields CDR1 LGHNA and CDR2 YNFKEQ. The CDR3 length is 16 residues. CDR3 residues: CASSQGRGLGGYGYTF. The CDR3 nucleotides read TGTGCCAGCAGCCAAGGCCGGGGACTGGGGGGCTATGGCTACACCTTC.

This sequence joins TRBV18 and TRBJ2-5; possible D gene TRBD1, 5 bases. The CDR3 spans 16 residues. Trimming stripped 3 bases from V and 5 bases from J, with 19 bases between. In germline, CDR1 is KGHSH, CDR2 LQKENI. CDR3 protein: CASSPVDTTTRETQYF. The CDR3 bases are TGTGCCAGCTCACCGGTGGACACTACGACGCGGGAGACCCAGTACTTC.

The chain employs TRBV27 and TRBJ2-5, with D possibly matching TRBD2 (6 bases). CDR3 size: 14 residues. Germline loops: CDR1 MNHEY, CDR2 SMNVEV (reference sequence). V was clipped by 5 bases and J by 2 bases, with 12 bases between them. The CDR3 spells CASSPAGIQETQYF. The CDR3 nucleotides are TGTGCCAGCAGTCCAGCGGGCATACAAGAGACCCAGTACTTC.

This chain uses TRBV10-2 with TRBJ2-5; 7 bases map to TRBD1. Germline CDR1 and CDR2: WSHSY and SAAADI. This CDR3 comprises 15 residues. J gave up 5 bases and V 0 bases, and 6 bases lay outside the gene matches. DNA of the CDR3: TGCGCCAGCAGTGAGTCGAGCGCCAGGGGGGAGACCCAGTACTTC. Translated: CASSESSARGETQYF.

The sample holds a few counts of this clone. This chain uses TRBV18 with TRBJ2-7, with 7 bases fitting TRBD1. The junction had 1 base not matched to a gene; V was cut back by 5 bases and J by 3 bases. CDR1 is KGHSH and CDR2 is LQKENI in the germline V gene. The CDR3 has 12 amino acids. The CDR3 protein is CASSDRDYEQYF. The CDR3 DNA sequence: TGTGCCAGCTCAGACAGGGACTACGAGCAGTACTTC.

CDR3 sequence (DNA): TGCAGTGCTTTGGGCAGAGAGACCCAGTACTTC. Translation gives CSALGRETQYF. The chain combines TRBV20-1 with TRBJ2-5; D is unclear. The CDR3 runs 11 residues. The germline gives CDR1 DFQATT, CDR2 SNEGSKA (reference sequence). V was shortened by 5 bases and J by 4 bases, with 8 bases between the two germline ends.

This chain joins TRBV6-5 and TRBJ2-7; D is possibly TRBD1 (6 bases). V was clipped by 2 bases and J by 6 bases, with 8 bases between them. From germline, CDR1 is MNHEY and CDR2 SVGAGI. This CDR3 is built from 12 residues. This CDR3 is CASSYRGGEQYF. CDR3 coding DNA: TGTGCCAGCAGTTACAGAGGGGGCGAGCAGTACTTC.

The chain employs TRBV30 and TRBJ1-1; D not resolved. The V and J ends lost 4 bases and 1 base respectively, with 10 bases between them. The germline gives CDR1 GTSNPN, CDR2 SVGIG (reference sequence). The CDR3 consists of 13 residues. The CDR3 protein is CAWNRDTNTEAFF. As DNA, the CDR3 is TGTGCCTGGAACCGAGATACGAACACTGAAGCTTTCTTT.

V is TRBV20-1 and J is TRBJ2-1; D is perhaps TRBD1 (6 bases). The germline V gene encodes CDR1 DFQATT and CDR2 SNEGSKA (reference sequence). The CDR3 sequence is 11 residues long. Trimming cost V 6 bases and J 5 bases, with 8 bases left between them. CDR3 residues: CSAGTHNEQFF. In DNA, the CDR3 is TGCAGTGCCGGGACACACAATGAGCAGTTCTTC.

The chain couples TRBV5-1 to TRBJ2-2, with 10 bases identical to TRBD1. Germline trimming cut 0 bases from V and 7 bases from J; bases unmatched to any gene: 3. CDR1 is SGHRS and CDR2 is YFSETQ in the germline V gene. CDR3 length: 15 amino acids. The DNA for the CDR3 is TGCGCCAGCAGCTTGGGACAGGGGGCCATCGGGGAGCTGTTTTTT. It specifies CASSLGQGAIGELFF. Filled out from reference TRBV5-1 and TRBJ2-2, the complete variable domain reads KAGVTQTPRYLIKTRGQQVTLSCSPISGHRSVSWYQQTPGQGLQFLFEYFSETQRNKGNFPGRFSGRQFSNSRSEMNVSTLELGDSALYLCASSLGQGAIGELFFGEGSRLTVL.

The J gene is TRBJ1-6, the V gene TRBV25-1, with 10 bases matching TRBD1. The CDR3 totals 14 residues. Germline assignment: CDR1 MGHDK and CDR2 SYGVNS. The V and J ends lost 5 bases and 6 bases, in that order; junction bases with no gene match: 1. CDR3 sequence: CASSRTGGNSPLHF. CDR3 nucleotides: TGTGCCAGCAGTAGGACAGGGGGTAATTCACCCCTCCACTTT.

The chain has TRBV24-1 and TRBJ2-5, with 8 bases aligning to TRBD2. Germline CDR1 reads KGHDR; CDR2 reads SFDVKD. The CDR3 loop spans 14 amino acids. With 6 bases clipped from V and 1 base from J, the junction kept 3 bases outside the gene matches. CDR3 sequence reads: CATSSGSAQETQYF. The CDR3 nucleotides read TGTGCCACCAGTAGCGGGAGTGCCCAAGAGACCCAGTACTTC.

This rearrangement joins TRBV19 to TRBJ2-5, with 11 bases aligning to TRBD2. The V segment lost 0 bases and the J segment 1 base; nucleotides outside the gene matches: 1. This CDR3 contains 16 residues. From germline, CDR1 is LNHDA and CDR2 SQIVND (reference sequence). The CDR3, as DNA: TGTGCCAGTAGTATAGAGGGACTAGCGGTCCAAGAGACCCAGTACTTC. It specifies CASSIEGLAVQETQYF.

The rearrangement joins TRBV28 to TRBJ1-5; TRBD1 is a possible D gene (6 bases). The V and J ends lost 7 bases and 3 bases respectively, with 19 bases between them. The CDR3 contains 16 residues. Germline V lookup: CDR1 MDHEN, CDR2 SYDVKM. The CDR3 reads CASNKENNRDNQPQHF. In nucleotides, the CDR3 is TGTGCCAGCAACAAAGAAAATAACAGGGACAATCAGCCCCAGCATTTT.

This clone was found once. This rearrangement joins TRBV15 to TRBJ1-2, with D possibly TRBD1 on 6 matching bases. The germline CDR1 and CDR2 sequences are LNHNV and YYDKDF (reference sequence). The CDR3 extends over 17 amino acids. The V gene lost 2 bases and the J gene lost 6 bases, with 22 bases spanning the gap. Written as DNA, the CDR3 is TGTGCCACCAGCAGAACAGGGAAGTCGGGGCGCAGCGATGGCTACACCTTC. This codes for CATSRTGKSGRSDGYTF.